This TCR beta chain appears in the sequencing data of a study of CD8 T cells in Susac syndrome. In its sample, this clonotype was seen once. V lost 4 bases, J lost 0 bases, and 7 bases lay in between. This CDR3 is 14 amino acids long. Germline assignment: CDR1 MRHNA and CDR2 SNTAGT. The RNA, about 0.45 to 1 ug, was put through reverse transcription using random hexamers. TCRdb used MiXCR to reprocess the immunoSEQ multiplex PCR reads, holding one entry per CDR3 protein. The data contain around 160,000 distinct CDR3 sequences, approximately 93% of them singletons. The chain carries TRBV6-4 and TRBJ2-1; D unresolved. The sequenced sample was CD4+ T cells from PBMCs. The source of this sequence is a human donor with multiple sclerosis. The CDR3 DNA reads as TGTGCCAGCAGTGGAGATGCCTCCTACAATGAGCAGTTCTTC. Translation: CASSGDASYNEQFF.